This T cell receptor beta chain comes out of a study of PD-1 blockade in classical Hodgkin lymphoma. The study, taken as a whole, reports: Newly diagnosed patients were reported to start with lower TCR diversity than healthy donors.

Method: immunoSEQ multiplex PCR; TCRdb's copy keeps in-frame clones and lacks some. The repertoire has about 17,000 clones, about 81% of them found once; the top ten carry approximately 4.6%. Brentuximab vedotin exposure varied, and every patient relapsed after autologous stem cell transplantation. On this clone itself: Antigen specificity is unknown.

This CDR3 has 16 residues. CDR1 is WSHSY, CDR2 SAAADI, per germline. The germline V and J ends were trimmed by 0 bases and 0 bases, with 10 bases remaining between them. This receptor was obtained from a human donor with classical Hodgkin lymphoma. The rearrangement uses TRBV10-2 and TRBJ2-3, with D possibly TRBD1 on 5 matching bases. This material consisted of peripheral blood mononuclear cells (PBMCs), taken at baseline. CDR3 coding DNA: TGCGCCAGCAGTGAGTCGACAGCCTCTAGCACAGATACGCAGTATTTT. This sequence encodes CASSESTASSTDTQYF.